This entry concerns a single T cell receptor (beta chain). Its target is unknown. In germline, CDR1 is SGHNT, CDR2 YYREEE (reference sequence). The V and J ends lost 1 base and 5 bases respectively, with 12 bases between them. The CDR3 covers 14 residues. Treatment described: roughly 18 received Ad26.COV2.S at low or high dose, single or two shots; 5 received placebo; per-sample allocation not given. Sampling occurred on day 63 after the first vaccine or placebo injection. Within Boston, the person who donated was an adult of 18-55 years. Wuhan-strain spike was delivered by a replication-incompetent Ad26 vector. Using immunoSEQ multiplex PCR, the repertoire was profiled, and TCRdb retains in-frame clones only, with some absent. The data hold fewer than 400,000 clones, with around 91% observed a single time. This sample is part of a study of Ad26.COV2.S vaccination and SARS-CoV-2 variants. Regarding the study as a whole: Vaccinated individuals (as opposed to placebo recipients) had higher spike-specific TCR breadth.

Sample: peripheral blood, taken in a trial of Ad26.COV2.S vaccine versus placebo. The origin of this receptor is a person between 18 and 60 years old who received the Ad26.COV2.S COVID-19 vaccine or a placebo. The chain links TRBV5-4 to TRBJ1-1; D may be TRBD1 (5 bases). The CDR3 region has the DNA TGTGCCAGCAGCTTGAACTCAGGGCAAACTGAAGCTTTCTTT. Amino acids: CASSLNSGQTEAFF.